This T cell receptor beta chain appears in the sequencing data of a study of blood T cells in healthy people across ages. Each donor's blood draw was 7.5 to 10 milliliters of peripheral blood. No fewer than 6 micrograms of total RNA were isolated from every sample. To note about this clonotype: The antigen is unknown.

Study-level points and caveats: Age advanced and TCR beta diversity per million T cells fell, roughly linearly.

A second PCR of 7 to 11 cycles used a sample-barcoded 5' primer and a J-beta primer mix. Each TCR beta cDNA got a 12-nucleotide random molecular identifier. Each CDR3 protein gets one entry after TCRdb re-called the 5' RACE reads with MiXCR. This sample has 630,000 or so distinct CDR3 sequences, with roughly 32% found just once. The CDR3 loop spans 14 amino acids. The V gene lost 4 bases and the J gene lost 7 bases, with 14 bases spanning the gap. CDR1 and CDR2 from the germline V gene are LGHDT and YNNKEL (reference sequence). The clonotype was recovered from a woman of 80 years or more in good health. Input material: blood. J is TRBJ2-4 and V is TRBV3-1, with D uncertain. The CDR3 bases are TGTGCCAGCAGCCCGGGTCCCAACGGGAACATTCAGTACTTC. Protein product: CASSPGPNGNIQYF.